This T cell receptor beta chain was documented in a study of blood T cell repertoires in COVID-19. The junction had 2 bases not matched to a gene; V was cut back by 6 bases and J by 0 bases. The CDR3 sequence is 14 residues long. The germline V gene has CDR1 ENHRY and CDR2 SYGVKD. The repertoire was sequenced with immunoSEQ multiplex PCR; TCRdb's copy has only in-frame clones and lacks some. Of under 130,000 clones in the sample, under 90% are singletons; the top ten hold under 40%. Sequencing was carried out using peripheral blood. V gene TRBV10-3 combines with J gene TRBJ2-3, with TRBD2 matching over 8 bases. The TCR originated in a man aged 80 or over with acute or convalescent COVID-19. The CDR3 protein is CAIRASGSTDTQYF. The CDR3 region has the DNA TGTGCCATCAGGGCTAGCGGGAGCACAGATACGCAGTATTTT.